A single T cell receptor (beta chain) is shown here with its context. This sample stems from a study of blood T cell repertoires in COVID-19. Study-level information: Whether acute or convalescent, the COVID-19 samples came from the United States, Italy and Spain.

Study processing details: Scientists estimated how many nucleated cells there were by amplifying reference gene primers. Sequenced by immunoSEQ multiplex PCR; TCRdb stores in-frame clones only, minus some. D and trimming come from the DNA, and the V and J calls and clone size come from that table. The table has fewer than 50,000 clones, approximately 80% seen once. The CDR3 is 13 residues long. Germline V gives CDR1 MNHEY, CDR2 SMNVEV (reference sequence). J was trimmed by 9 bases and V by 5 bases; bases with no gene match: 7. The sequenced material came from peripheral blood. This TCR came from a man aged 50 to 59 with active COVID-19. This sequence joins TRBV27 and TRBJ2-1, with 7 bases fitting TRBD2. CDR3 coding DNA: TGTGCCAGCAGTCAGCGGGGTTCGAGTGAGCAGTTCTTC. Amino acids: CASSQRGSSEQFF.